This paragraph covers one T cell receptor (beta chain) sequence. Antigen unknown. This specimen comes from a study of blood T cells in healthy people across ages. Then a second PCR, running about 6 to 12 cycles, was carried out with a sample-barcoded 5' primer and a J-beta primer mix. TCRdb ran MiXCR on the 5' RACE reads and lists one entry per CDR3 protein. The sample holds about 580,000 distinct CDR3 sequences; roughly 48% are singletons and the top ten take around 23%. Whole-study findings and limits: PBMCs were not sorted, which prevented a conclusive comparison of naive versus antigen-experienced cells.

V was clipped by 0 bases and J by 7 bases, with 13 bases between them. The CDR3 consists of 15 residues. Germline CDR1 is LNHDA and CDR2 is SQIVND (reference sequence). This receptor was taken from an elderly man in good health. The specimen was blood. The chain joins TRBV19 to TRBJ2-1; unclear D gene. Here the CDR3 DNA reads TGTGCCAGTAGTATAGATCCGGGCGACTGGAATGAGCAGTTCTTC. It translates to CASSIDPGDWNEQFF.